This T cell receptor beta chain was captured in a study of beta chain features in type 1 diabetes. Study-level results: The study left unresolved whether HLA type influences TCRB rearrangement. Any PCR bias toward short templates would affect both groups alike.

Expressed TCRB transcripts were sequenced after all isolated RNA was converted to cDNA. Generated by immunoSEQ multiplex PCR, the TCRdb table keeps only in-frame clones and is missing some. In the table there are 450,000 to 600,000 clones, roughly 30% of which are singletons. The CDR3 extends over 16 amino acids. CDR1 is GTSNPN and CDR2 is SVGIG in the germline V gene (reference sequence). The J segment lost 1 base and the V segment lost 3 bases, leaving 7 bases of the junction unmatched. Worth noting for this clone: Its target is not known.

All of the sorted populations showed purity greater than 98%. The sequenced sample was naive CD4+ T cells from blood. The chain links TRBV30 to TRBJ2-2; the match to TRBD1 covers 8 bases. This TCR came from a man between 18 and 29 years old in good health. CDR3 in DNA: TGTGCCTGGAGAGAGACCGGGACAGGGAACACCGGGGAGCTGTTTTTT. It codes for CAWRETGTGNTGELFF.